These 26 T cell receptor beta chains originate from one sample sequenced in a study of OX40 agonist ivuxolimab in advanced cancers. TCRdb keeps only in-frame clones here, not all; method: immunoSEQ multiplex PCR. The repertoire holds 100,000 or so clones, with 90% as singletons. Sequenced here: CD4+ or CD8+ T cells sorted from blood, sampled in a trial of the OX40 agonist ivuxolimab. These receptors were obtained from an adult with an advanced solid tumor such as melanoma, head and neck, liver or kidney cancer.

The chain recombines TRBV6-1 with TRBJ1-6; D is unclear. Trimming cost V 6 bases and J 4 bases, with 10 bases left between them. Per the germline V gene, CDR1 is MNHNS and CDR2 is SASEGT. CDR3 size: 14 residues. CDR3 residues: CASSPGPYNSPLHF. For the CDR3, the DNA is TGTGCCAGCAGCCCCGGGCCTTATAATTCACCCCTCCACTTT.

The V and J genes are TRBV7-9 and TRBJ2-5; TRBD2 matches 8 bases. V gave up 5 bases and J gave up 4 bases; unmatched junction bases: 12. The CDR3 runs to 16 residues. Germline CDR1 is SEHNR and CDR2 is FQNEAQ (reference sequence). In DNA, the CDR3 is TGTGCCAGCAGCCCAGGGACGGGAGGGACCACAGAGACCCAGTACTTC. Translated: CASSPGTGGTTETQYF.

The rearrangement links TRBV10-2 to TRBJ2-1; weak D call: TRBD2 (5 bases). CDR3 length: 14 amino acids. V lost 0 bases, J lost 6 bases, and 9 bases lay in between. Germline assignment: CDR1 WSHSY and CDR2 SAAADI. CDR3 protein: CASSESRTGNEQFF. The DNA of the CDR3 is TGCGCCAGCAGTGAGTCACGGACTGGCAATGAGCAGTTCTTC.

This clone was recorded only once. CDR3 sequence (DNA): TGCGCCAGCAGCTTGGGGCCCACTAGCGGGATGGACGAGCAGTACTTC. Translating gives CASSLGPTSGMDEQYF. J is TRBJ2-7 and V is TRBV5-1, with 10 nucleotides matching TRBD2. The V gene's germline CDR1 is SGHRS and CDR2 YFSETQ. There are 16 residues in the CDR3. Trimming cost V 0 bases and J 5 bases; bases outside gene matches: 8.

The chain is built from TRBV28 and TRBJ2-3; 8 positions match TRBD2. This CDR3 has 16 amino acids. Losses at the gene ends were 3 bases for V and 2 bases for J; bases not matched to a gene: 7. The germline V gene encodes CDR1 MDHEN and CDR2 SYDVKM. DNA of the CDR3: TGTGCCAGCAGTTTTGGAACTAGCGGCTTCACAGATACGCAGTATTTT. It translates to CASSFGTSGFTDTQYF.

The chain recombines TRBV5-4 with TRBJ2-5; a weak D match, TRBD2 (5 bases). Deletions cut 0 bases from V and 3 bases from J, with 12 bases between. From germline, CDR1 is SGHNT and CDR2 YYREEE (reference sequence). The CDR3 extends over 15 amino acids. The CDR3 region has the DNA TGTGCCAGCAGCTTGGTAGGCCCCGGGGAAGAGACCCAGTACTTC. It yields the protein CASSLVGPGEETQYF.

This clone was observed a single time. This chain connects TRBV6-5 to TRBJ1-5; the match to TRBD1 covers 7 bases. Losses at the gene ends were 3 bases for V and 5 bases for J; bases not matched to a gene: 4. The CDR3 runs to 14 residues. CDR1 and CDR2 (germline): MNHEY, SVGAGI. The CDR3 sequence: CASSYGQGDQPQHF. The CDR3 bases are TGTGCCAGCAGTTATGGGCAGGGGGATCAGCCCCAGCATTTT.

V gene TRBV30 combines with J gene TRBJ2-5; tentative D call: TRBD1 (6 bases). Near its end, the DNA agrees better with TRBJ2-7, so the J call may be wrong. CDR3 length: 13 residues. Germline V gives CDR1 GTSNPN, CDR2 SVGIG (reference sequence). DNA of the CDR3: TGTGCCTGGAGCAGGGGAGAAAACTACGAGCAGTACTTC. The encoded protein is CAWSRGENYEQYF.

The V gene is TRBV29-1, the J gene TRBJ2-7; 13 nucleotides agree with TRBD2. This CDR3 is 15 amino acids long. J lost 3 bases, V lost 2 bases, and 4 bases had no gene match. The V gene's germline CDR1 is SQVTM and CDR2 ANQGSEA. CDR3 sequence: CSVEPGTSGNYEQYF. DNA of the CDR3: TGCAGCGTTGAACCCGGGACTAGCGGGAACTACGAGCAGTACTTC.

The chain links TRBV2 to TRBJ2-7, with TRBD1 identical over 8 bases. This CDR3 has 12 residues. J lost 7 bases, V lost 7 bases, and 6 bases had no gene match. The V gene's germline CDR1 is SNHLY and CDR2 FYNNEI. Here the CDR3 reads CASKQGAWEQYF. CDR3 sequence (DNA): TGTGCCAGCAAGCAGGGGGCGTGGGAGCAGTACTTC.

This rearrangement joins TRBV28 to TRBJ2-7, with 9 bases identical to TRBD2. The CDR3 totals 15 residues. In germline, CDR1 is MDHEN, CDR2 SYDVKM. The trim removed 2 bases at V and 7 bases at J, leaving 9 bases unmatched. This CDR3 reads CASSLMASGTREQYF. The CDR3 nucleotides are TGTGCCAGCAGTTTAATGGCTAGCGGGACAAGGGAGCAGTACTTC.

The chain carries TRBV7-9 and TRBJ2-1, with 8 nucleotides matching TRBD1. V trimming: 5 bases; J trimming: 1 base; junction bases outside the gene matches: 4. Germline CDR1 SEHNR, CDR2 FQNEAQ (reference sequence). The CDR3 consists of 15 residues. The CDR3 loop reads CASSLGQGSYNEQFF. The CDR3 coding sequence is TGTGCCAGCAGCCTAGGACAGGGTTCCTACAATGAGCAGTTCTTC.

This clone appeared a single time. CDR3 nucleotides: TGTGCCAGCAGTGTAGCGGAGGGCTACGAGCAGTACTTC. This codes for CASSVAEGYEQYF. The chain is built from TRBV2 and TRBJ2-7; a possible D gene is TRBD2 (6 bases). Germline V gene sequence: CDR1 SNHLY, CDR2 FYNNEI. Trimming took 4 bases from V and 3 from J, leaving 10 bases between them. The CDR3 has 13 residues.

The chain combines TRBV7-9 with TRBJ2-2; 9 nucleotides align to TRBD2. CDR1 and CDR2 (germline): SEHNR, FQNEAQ (reference sequence). The CDR3 runs 15 residues. V was clipped by 7 bases and J by 3 bases; unmatched bases: 6. CDR3 DNA: TGTGCCAGCACCATAGCGGGAGTTTACACCGGGGAGCTGTTTTTT. This codes for CASTIAGVYTGELFF.

V and J are TRBV7-2 and TRBJ2-1; 13 positions match TRBD2. Germline trimming cut 3 bases from V and 8 bases from J; bases unmatched to any gene: 7. CDR1 and CDR2 from the germline V gene are SGHTA and FQGNSA. The CDR3 loop spans 16 amino acids. The CDR3 protein is CASSFLLAGGPHEQFF. CDR3 nucleotide sequence: TGTGCCAGCAGCTTCCTACTAGCGGGAGGGCCTCATGAGCAGTTCTTC.

The J gene is TRBJ2-3, the V gene TRBV7-2; D unclear. Germline V gene lookup returns CDR1 SGHTA and CDR2 FQGNSA. This CDR3 has 13 residues. The V gene lost 5 bases and the J gene lost 2 bases, with 8 bases spanning the gap. The CDR3 spells CASSITFTDTQYF. The CDR3 region has the DNA TGTGCCAGCAGCATCACGTTCACAGATACGCAGTATTTT. The variable domain in full, with the rest retrieved from reference TRBV7-2 and TRBJ2-3, is GAGVSQSPSNKVTEKGKDVELRCDPISGHTALYWYRQSLGQGLEFLIYFQGNSAPDKSGLPSDRFSAERTGGSVSTLTIQRTQQEDSAVYLCASSITFTDTQYFGPGTRLTVL.

This rearrangement joins TRBV28 to TRBJ2-1, with D possibly matching TRBD2 (6 bases). This CDR3 spans 14 amino acids. Germline CDR1 MDHEN, CDR2 SYDVKM. V gave up 7 bases and J gave up 0 bases, with 10 bases separating them. This CDR3 is CASTGLSSYNEQFF. The CDR3 nucleotides read TGTGCCAGCACGGGACTCAGCTCCTACAATGAGCAGTTCTTC.

The CDR3 loop reads CASTEQGYEQYF. DNA for the CDR3: TGTGCCAGCACCGAGCAGGGCTACGAGCAGTACTTC. V gene TRBV7-2 combines with J gene TRBJ2-7; tentative D call: TRBD1 (5 bases). Trimming left V 7 bases short and J 3 bases short, with 10 bases between. Per germline, CDR1 SGHTA and CDR2 FQGNSA. This CDR3 has 12 residues.

The chain uses TRBV13 and TRBJ1-4, with D possibly TRBD1 on 6 matching bases. V gave up 3 bases and J gave up 0 bases, with 8 bases separating them. The CDR3 covers 15 residues. The germline V gene has CDR1 PRHDT and CDR2 FYEKMQ (reference sequence). CDR3 sequence: CASSFRGSTNEKLFF. DNA of the CDR3: TGTGCCAGCAGCTTCAGGGGATCAACTAATGAAAAACTGTTTTTT.

V gene TRBV5-8 combines with J gene TRBJ2-5; TRBD2 matches at 7 bases. This CDR3 contains 16 residues. Germline values: CDR1 SGHTS, CDR2 YDEGEE. V was clipped by 4 bases and J by 5 bases; unmatched bases: 14. The CDR3 region is CASSPGRAKGGETQYF. For the CDR3, the DNA is TGTGCCAGCAGCCCCGGAAGGGCAAAGGGAGGGGAGACCCAGTACTTC. Complete variable domain (other parts from reference TRBV5-8 and TRBJ2-5): EAGVTQSPTHLIKTRGQQATLRCSPISGHTSVYWYQQALGLGLQFLLWYDEGEERNRGNFPPRFSGRQFPNYSSELNVNALELEDSALYLCASSPGRAKGGETQYFGPGTRLLVL.

In the case of this clone: Other DNA sequences in the same sample also yield this CDR3. The chain employs TRBV28 and TRBJ1-5; D perhaps matches TRBD1 (5 bases). Trimming cost V 6 bases and J 2 bases, with 8 bases left between them. The CDR3 runs 13 residues. The germline V gene encodes CDR1 MDHEN and CDR2 SYDVKM. CDR3 DNA sequence: TGTGCCAGCAGCTCGGGGGGCAATCAGCCCCAGCATTTT. Its translation is CASSSGGNQPQHF.

The J gene is TRBJ2-7, the V gene TRBV18; no firm D call. V lost 0 bases to trimming and J lost 2 bases, with 8 bases between them. Germline V gene sequence: CDR1 KGHSH, CDR2 LQKENI. The CDR3 is made up of 14 amino acids. The CDR3 bases are TGTGCCAGCTCACCACCGGCCAGAGCCTACGAGCAGTACTTC. Its translation: CASSPPARAYEQYF.

J is TRBJ2-1 and V is TRBV9; TRBD2 might be the D (6 bases). V lost 3 bases to trimming and J lost 11 bases, with 15 bases between them. The CDR3 sequence is 13 residues long. Germline values: CDR1 SGDLS, CDR2 YYNGEE. The chain's CDR3 is CASSAPELAKQFF. CDR3 DNA: TGTGCCAGCAGCGCCCCAGAACTAGCCAAGCAGTTCTTC.

This sequence joins TRBV28 and TRBJ2-1; 8 bases fit TRBD2. This CDR3 is 16 amino acids long. CDR1 is MDHEN, CDR2 SYDVKM, per germline. Losses at the gene ends were 1 base for V and 9 bases for J; bases not matched to a gene: 11. In nucleotides, the CDR3 is TGTGCCAGCAGTTTATACTCCAGCGGGAGTGGGAGTGAGCAGTTCTTC. As protein: CASSLYSSGSGSEQFF.

This chain uses TRBV19 with TRBJ2-2; TRBD1 matches at 7 bases. V dropped 5 bases and J dropped 4; count of bases not matched to a gene: 7. The CDR3 is made up of 15 amino acids. In germline, CDR1 is LNHDA, CDR2 SQIVND (reference sequence). The CDR3 coding sequence is TGTGCCAGTAGTCTTACAGGGGTCGTCACCGGGGAGCTGTTTTTT. The encoded protein is CASSLTGVVTGELFF.

The rearrangement links TRBV28 to TRBJ2-1; no clear D gene. Between the trimmed V and J ends, which lost 2 bases and 0 bases, there was a span of 11 bases. Germline CDR1 reads MDHEN; CDR2 reads SYDVKM. There are 16 residues in the CDR3. This CDR3 is CASSLRSPSSYNEQFF. Written as DNA, the CDR3 is TGTGCCAGCAGTTTAAGGTCCCCGAGCTCCTACAATGAGCAGTTCTTC.